This TCR beta chain was retrieved from a study of cytomegalovirus exposure and HLA in healthy donors. The CDR3 runs 12 residues. Germline V gene data show CDR1 as SEHNR and CDR2 as FQNEAQ (reference sequence). The germline V and J ends were trimmed by 2 bases and 7 bases, with 6 bases remaining between them. In this sample, this clone turned up a few times. This table comes from immunoSEQ multiplex PCR, and its TCRdb copy is limited to in-frame clones, with some not included. The repertoire holds a few hundred thousand clones, with around 87% as singletons. V is TRBV7-9 and J is TRBJ1-5; D uncertain. Sequencing input: PBMCs. The sequence came from a woman aged 18-35 years in good health and CMV-seronegative. In DNA, the CDR3 is TGTGCCAGCAGCTTACTCGGGCAGCCCCAGCATTTT. This sequence encodes CASSLLGQPQHF.